This is a list of T cell receptor beta chains from one sample in a study of T cell responses to AZD1222 COVID-19 vaccine. Profiled with immunoSEQ multiplex PCR; TCRdb holds only in-frame clones, not every one. The table includes under 150,000 clones, 85% to 95% detected once. The sample in question was peripheral blood, obtained on day 0 of AZD1222 vaccination. The source of these receptors is an adult in good health. The CDR3 runs from the conserved cysteine through the conserved F or W. A D gene is named only where the DNA matches it firmly. Only part of the rows carry a size: once, few, many, or a class if the clone is expanded.

>-|TRBV10-3|TRBJ1-6|-
CAISPRGGSDSPLHF
TGTGCCATCAGCCCCCGGGGGGGTTCGGATTCACCCCTCCACTTT
>-|TRBV6-5|TRBJ1-6|-
CASSWRTFSYNSPLHF
TGTGCCAGCAGTTGGAGGACTTTCTCCTATAATTCACCCCTCCACTTT
>-|TRBV5-6|TRBJ2-5|-
CASSFSTSSGQETQYF
TGTGCCAGCAGCTTCTCCACTAGCTCTGGACAAGAGACCCAGTACTTC
>-|TRBV9|TRBJ2-1|-
CASSPRVALRGNEQFF
TGTGCCAGCAGCCCCCGGGTAGCCCTAAGGGGCAATGAGCAGTTCTTC
>once|TRBV19|TRBJ1-1|-
CASSIGRRGTEAFF
TGTGCCAGTAGTATAGGGAGAAGAGGAACTGAAGCTTTCTTT
>-|TRBV4-1|TRBJ1-1|TRBD1
CASSQAIDRVPTEAFF
TGCGCCAGCAGCCAAGCGATTGACAGGGTCCCCACTGAAGCTTTCTTT
>-|TRBV7-6|TRBJ2-7|TRBD1
CASSQRTGKVYEQYF
TGTGCCAGCAGCCAGCGGACAGGGAAGGTCTACGAGCAGTACTTC
>-|TRBV19|TRBJ2-3|TRBD2
CASSRLAGNTDTQYF
TGTGCCAGTAGTCGGCTAGCGGGGAACACAGATACGCAGTATTTT
>once|TRBV27|TRBJ1-1|-
CASTKLGRGDTEAFF
TGTGCCAGCACCAAGCTCGGAAGGGGGGACACTGAAGCTTTCTTT
>-|TRBV5-1|TRBJ2-5|TRBD2
CASSLRGTSGGPNPQETQYF
TGCGCCAGCAGCTTGAGAGGGACTAGCGGGGGGCCCAACCCACAAGAGACCCAGTACTTC
>-|TRBV7-9|TRBJ1-2|-
CASSRPVLTNYGYTF
TGTGCCAGCAGCCGACCAGTACTTACTAACTATGGCTACACCTTC
>-|TRBV7-6|TRBJ1-1|TRBD1
CASSPGTDDNTEAFF
TGTGCCAGCAGCCCTGGGACAGACGATAACACTGAAGCTTTCTTT
>once|TRBV19|TRBJ1-6|-
CASSRDHRPGSSYNSPLHF
TGTGCCAGTAGTAGGGATCATAGGCCAGGGAGCTCCTATAATTCACCCCTCCACTTT
>-|TRBV28|TRBJ1-1|-
CASKGIVGSTEAFF
TGTGCCAGCAAGGGTATCGTAGGGAGCACTGAAGCTTTCTTT
>-|TRBV9|TRBJ2-7|TRBD2
CASSAAGDPDYEQYF
TGTGCCAGCAGCGCAGCGGGAGACCCCGATTACGAGCAGTACTTC
>-|TRBV19|TRBJ1-2|-
CATATGYGYTF
TGTGCCACTGCGACTGGGTATGGCTACACCTTC
>-|TRBV3-1/TRBV3-2|TRBJ2-5|TRBD2
CASSPSSGGGLETQYF
TGTGCCAGCAGCCCATCTAGCGGGGGTGGCTTGGAGACCCAGTACTTC
>-|TRBV9|TRBJ1-2|TRBD1
CASSDRTGYYGYTF
TGTGCCAGCAGCGACCGGACAGGGTACTATGGCTACACCTTC
>-|TRBV19|TRBJ2-6|-
CASSTYHGSGANVLTF
TGTGCCAGTAGTACCTACCACGGATCTGGGGCCAACGTCCTGACTTTC
>-|TRBV11-2|TRBJ1-2|-
CASSLGPKSSWGHDGYTF
TGTGCCAGCAGCTTAGGCCCCAAATCAAGCTGGGGGCATGATGGCTACACCTTC
>-|TRBV19|TRBJ1-3|-
CASTYMAGSSSGNTIYF
TGTGCCAGTACCTATATGGCGGGATCCAGCTCTGGAAACACCATATATTTT
>-|TRBV30|TRBJ2-1|TRBD2
CAWSEREGLLFF
TGTGCCTGGAGTGAGCGGGAGGGCCTTCTGTTCTTC
>once|TRBV14|TRBJ2-1|-
CASSPRSEQFF
TGTGCCAGCAGCCCTCGGTCAGAGCAGTTCTTC
>-|TRBV6-5|TRBJ2-2|-
CASSYWAGELFF
TGTGCCAGCAGTTATTGGGCCGGGGAGCTGTTTTTT
>-|TRBV19|TRBJ1-1|-
CASSRPTDTEAFF
TGTGCCAGTAGTCGCCCCACGGACACTGAAGCTTTCTTT
>-|TRBV4-1|TRBJ2-5|-
CASSQERGRGQETQYF
TGCGCCAGCAGCCAAGAGAGGGGAAGGGGCCAAGAGACCCAGTACTTC
>-|TRBV18|TRBJ2-2|-
CASSNRRSTGELFF
TGTGCCAGCTCAAACAGGCGGAGCACCGGGGAGCTGTTTTTT
>-|TRBV2|TRBJ2-1|-
CASEDPYNEQFF
TGTGCCAGTGAGGACCCTTACAATGAGCAGTTCTTC
>-|TRBV2|TRBJ2-3|TRBD1
CASSPRGIISTDTQYF
TGTGCCAGCAGCCCCAGGGGGATAATTAGCACAGATACGCAGTATTTT
>-|TRBV24-1|TRBJ1-5|TRBD1
CATSDGTGGGNQPQHF
TGTGCCACCAGTGATGGGACAGGGGGGGGCAATCAGCCCCAGCATTTT
>-|TRBV11-3|TRBJ1-6|-
CASSRGYNSPLHF
TGTGCCAGCAGCAGAGGGTATAATTCACCCCTCCACTTT
>-|TRBV6-2/TRBV6-3|TRBJ2-7|-
CASSYGGNSYEQYF
TGTGCCAGCAGTTACGGGGGGAACTCCTACGAGCAGTACTTC
>-|TRBV9|TRBJ2-2|-
CASSVAPAGNTGELFF
TGTGCCAGCAGCGTAGCTCCAGCGGGGAACACCGGGGAGCTGTTTTTT
>-|TRBV30|TRBJ2-7|-
CAWRDGQGFYEQYF
TGTGCCTGGAGGGACGGCCAGGGATTTTACGAGCAGTACTTC
>-|TRBV27|TRBJ1-1|-
CASSYLGVSTEAFF
TGTGCCAGCAGCTACCTGGGGGTTTCGACTGAAGCTTTCTTT
>-|TRBV19|TRBJ2-1|TRBD2
CASSSASGRYYNEQFF
TGTGCCAGTAGTTCGGCTAGCGGGAGGTATTACAATGAGCAGTTCTTC
>-|TRBV5-1|TRBJ2-3|-
CASSSQPGVADTQYF
TGCGCCAGCAGCTCCCAACCGGGGGTAGCAGATACGCAGTATTTT
>-|TRBV7-8|TRBJ2-7|TRBD1
CASSLVGTGKEQYF
TGTGCCAGCAGCTTAGTGGGGACAGGGAAAGAGCAGTACTTC
>few|TRBV3-1/TRBV3-2|TRBJ2-1|TRBD1
CASGDRSSYNEQFF
TGTGCCAGCGGGGACAGGAGCTCCTACAATGAGCAGTTCTTC
>-|TRBV11-3|TRBJ2-1|-
CASSHQRPGGARGEQFF
TGTGCCAGCAGCCATCAACGGCCAGGGGGGGCGCGGGGTGAGCAGTTCTTC
>-|TRBV10-2|TRBJ2-7|TRBD1
CASSAPDRGLSYEQYF
TGCGCCAGCAGTGCCCCAGACAGGGGCCTCTCCTACGAGCAGTACTTC
>-|TRBV6-5|TRBJ2-7|-
CASSFRWAYEQYF
TGTGCCAGCAGTTTTCGGTGGGCCTACGAGCAGTACTTC
>once|TRBV6-5|TRBJ2-7|TRBD1
CAAGTGFRAYF
TGTGCCGCCGGGACAGGCTTTCGCGCGTACTTC
>-|TRBV27|TRBJ2-3|TRBD1
CASSPQTGSSDTQYF
TGTGCCAGCAGTCCCCAGACAGGGTCCTCAGATACGCAGTATTTT
>-|TRBV11-1|TRBJ2-7|-
CASRGDGNYEQYF
TGTGCCAGCAGGGGAGACGGAAACTACGAGCAGTACTTC
>-|TRBV7-2|TRBJ2-3|-
CASSSTGMAGTDTQYF
TGTGCCAGCAGCTCTACCGGGATGGCAGGCACAGATACGCAGTATTTT